These T cell receptor beta chains were read from a single sample in a study of T cell responses to AZD1222 COVID-19 vaccine. TCRdb's copy holds only in-frame clones and misses some; the assay was immunoSEQ multiplex PCR. The sample contains roughly 180,000 clones, about 90% of which appear only once. The material was peripheral blood, obtained on day 0 of AZD1222 vaccination. These receptor sequences come from an adult in good health. The CDR3 runs from the conserved cysteine through the conserved F or W.

>TRBV27|TRBJ1-1
CASSLRSPGIAFF
>TRBV21-1|TRBJ1-2
CASSKTTGPNRRPSLANYGYTF
>TRBV11-2|TRBJ1-1
CASSRQGAEAFF
>TRBV5-1|TRBJ1-4
CASSLGPATNEKLFF
>TRBV7-6|TRBJ1-5
CASSLEAGQPQHF
>TRBV18|TRBJ2-1
CASSPNGTGTFSYNEQFF
>TRBV5-1|TRBJ2-2
CASALAGNTGELFF
>TRBV27|TRBJ2-2
CASSLLTGELFF
>TRBV28|TRBJ2-7
CASSLSGRGRREQYF
>TRBV3-1/TRBV3-2|TRBJ1-2
CASSQAGDFYGYTF
>TRBV24-1|TRBJ2-7
CATSDPSSYEQYF
>TRBV7-2|TRBJ2-1
CASSMGSTYNEQFF